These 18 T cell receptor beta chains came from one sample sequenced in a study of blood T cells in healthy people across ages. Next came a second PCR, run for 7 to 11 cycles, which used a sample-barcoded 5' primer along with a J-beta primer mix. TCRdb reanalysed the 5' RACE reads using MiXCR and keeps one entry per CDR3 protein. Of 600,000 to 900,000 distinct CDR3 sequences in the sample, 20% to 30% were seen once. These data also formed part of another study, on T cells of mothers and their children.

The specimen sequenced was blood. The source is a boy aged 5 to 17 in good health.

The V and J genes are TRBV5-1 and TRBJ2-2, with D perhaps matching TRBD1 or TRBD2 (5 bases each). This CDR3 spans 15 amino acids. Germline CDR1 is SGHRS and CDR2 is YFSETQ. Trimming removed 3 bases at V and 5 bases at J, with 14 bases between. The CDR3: CASSSERGWTGELFF. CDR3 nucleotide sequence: TGCGCCAGCAGCTCAGAGAGGGGATGGACCGGGGAGCTGTTTTTT.

This CDR3 is CASSWNRDSSPRSTEAFF. The CDR3 region has the DNA TGCGCCAGCAGCTGGAACCGGGACTCATCCCCGAGGAGCACTGAAGCTTTCTTT. The chain joins TRBV5-1 to TRBJ1-1; D perhaps matches TRBD1 (5 bases). CDR1 is SGHRS and CDR2 is YFSETQ in the germline V gene. The CDR3 has 18 residues. The V end was cut by 3 bases, the J end by 4 bases, with 25 bases between.

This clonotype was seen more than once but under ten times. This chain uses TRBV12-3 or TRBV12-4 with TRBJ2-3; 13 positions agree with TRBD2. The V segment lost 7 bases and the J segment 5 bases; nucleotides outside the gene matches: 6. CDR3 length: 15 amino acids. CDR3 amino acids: CASTPGLAGEDTQYF. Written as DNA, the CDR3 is TGTGCCAGCACCCCCGGACTAGCGGGGGAAGATACGCAGTATTTT.

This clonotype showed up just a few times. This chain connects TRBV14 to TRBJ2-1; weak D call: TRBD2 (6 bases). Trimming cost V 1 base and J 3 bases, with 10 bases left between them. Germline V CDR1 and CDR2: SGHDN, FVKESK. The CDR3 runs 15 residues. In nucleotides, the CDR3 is TGTGCCAGCAGCCAAGTTGGCGGGGACTACAATGAGCAGTTCTTC. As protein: CASSQVGGDYNEQFF.

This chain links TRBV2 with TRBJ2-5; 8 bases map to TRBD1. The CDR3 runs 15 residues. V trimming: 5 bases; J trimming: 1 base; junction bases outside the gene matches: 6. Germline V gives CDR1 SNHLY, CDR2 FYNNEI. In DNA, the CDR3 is TGTGCCAGCAGTCCACAGGGGGATGGCCAAGAGACCCAGTACTTC. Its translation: CASSPQGDGQETQYF.

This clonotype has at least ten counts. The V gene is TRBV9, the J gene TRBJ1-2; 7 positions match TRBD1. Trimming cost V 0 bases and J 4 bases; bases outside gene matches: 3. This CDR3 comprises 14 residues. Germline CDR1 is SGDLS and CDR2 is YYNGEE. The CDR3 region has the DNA TGTGCCAGCAGCGTAGGCGAGGGGGCCTATGGCTACACCTTC. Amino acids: CASSVGEGAYGYTF.

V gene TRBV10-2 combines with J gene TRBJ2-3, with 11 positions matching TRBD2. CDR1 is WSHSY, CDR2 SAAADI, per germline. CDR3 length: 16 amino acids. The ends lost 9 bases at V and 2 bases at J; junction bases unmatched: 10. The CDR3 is CARHATSGDPTDTQYF. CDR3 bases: TGCGCCAGGCATGCGACTAGCGGGGATCCCACAGATACGCAGTATTTT.

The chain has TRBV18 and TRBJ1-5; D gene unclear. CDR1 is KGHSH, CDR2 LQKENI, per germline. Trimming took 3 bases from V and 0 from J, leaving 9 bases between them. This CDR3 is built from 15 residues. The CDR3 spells CASSPTPSSNQPQHF. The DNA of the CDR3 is TGTGCCAGCTCACCGACTCCGAGTAGCAATCAGCCCCAGCATTTT. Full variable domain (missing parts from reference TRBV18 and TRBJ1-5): NAGVMQNPRHLVRRRGQEARLRCSPMKGHSHVYWYRQLPEEGLKFMVYLQKENIIDESGMPKERFSAEFPKEGPSILRIQQVVRGDSAAYFCASSPTPSSNQPQHFGDGTRLSIL.

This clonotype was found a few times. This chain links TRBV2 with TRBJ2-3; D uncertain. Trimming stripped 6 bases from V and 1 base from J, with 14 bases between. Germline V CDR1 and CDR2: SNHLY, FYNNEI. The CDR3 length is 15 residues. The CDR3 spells CASRPSNSRTDTQYF. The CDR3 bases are TGTGCCAGCAGACCCAGCAATTCGCGCACAGATACGCAGTATTTT.

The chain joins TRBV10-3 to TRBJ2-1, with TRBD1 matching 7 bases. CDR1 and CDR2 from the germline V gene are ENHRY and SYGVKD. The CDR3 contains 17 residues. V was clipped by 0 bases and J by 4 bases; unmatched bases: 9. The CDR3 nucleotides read TGTGCCATCAGTGAGTCGAACAGGGGCGATTGGTACAATGAGCAGTTCTTC. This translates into CAISESNRGDWYNEQFF.

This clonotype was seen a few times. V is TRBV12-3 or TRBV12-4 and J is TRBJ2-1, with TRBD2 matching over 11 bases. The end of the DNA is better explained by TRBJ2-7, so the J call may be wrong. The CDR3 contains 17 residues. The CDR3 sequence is CASSLTESSGGFYEQYF. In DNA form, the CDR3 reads TGTGCCAGCAGCCTTACCGAATCTAGCGGGGGGTTCTACGAGCAGTACTTC.

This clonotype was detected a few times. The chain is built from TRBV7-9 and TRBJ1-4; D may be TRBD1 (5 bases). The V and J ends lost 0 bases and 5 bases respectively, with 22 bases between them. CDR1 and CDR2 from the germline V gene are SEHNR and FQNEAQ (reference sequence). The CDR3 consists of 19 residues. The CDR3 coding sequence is TGTGCCAGCAGCTTAGCCCTTCTTCCATACAGGATCCCGAATGAAAAACTGTTTTTT. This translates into CASSLALLPYRIPNEKLFF.

The CDR3, as DNA: TGCAGTGCTAGAGGGGTCGTCCCGGGACAAGGAGGGTACAATGAGCAGTTCTTC. This encodes CSARGVVPGQGGYNEQFF. The chain has TRBV20-1 and TRBJ2-1; D may correspond to TRBD1 or TRBD2 (6 bases each). Germline V gene sequence: CDR1 DFQATT, CDR2 SNEGSKA (reference sequence). Trimming shortened V by 1 base and J by 4 bases, and 23 bases separated the two germline ends. The CDR3 consists of 18 residues.

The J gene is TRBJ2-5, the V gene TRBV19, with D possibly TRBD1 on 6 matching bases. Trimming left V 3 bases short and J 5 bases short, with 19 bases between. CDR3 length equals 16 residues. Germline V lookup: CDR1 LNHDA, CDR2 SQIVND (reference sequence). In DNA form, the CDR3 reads TGTGCCAGTAGTATTCTTACAGGGAGTAGGACGGAGACCCAGTACTTC. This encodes CASSILTGSRTETQYF.

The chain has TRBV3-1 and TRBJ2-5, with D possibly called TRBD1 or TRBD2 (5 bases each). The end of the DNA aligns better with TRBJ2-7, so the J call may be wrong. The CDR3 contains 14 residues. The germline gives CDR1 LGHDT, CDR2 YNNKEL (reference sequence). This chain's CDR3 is CASSHGDRFPEQYF. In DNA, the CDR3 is TGTGCCAGCAGCCACGGGGACCGCTTTCCCGAGCAGTACTTC.

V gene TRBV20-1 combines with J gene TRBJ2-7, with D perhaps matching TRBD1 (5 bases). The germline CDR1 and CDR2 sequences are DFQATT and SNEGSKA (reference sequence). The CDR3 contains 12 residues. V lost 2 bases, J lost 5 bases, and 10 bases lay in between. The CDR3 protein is CSARYGANEQYF. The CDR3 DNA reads TGCAGTGCTAGATATGGGGCGAACGAGCAGTACTTC.

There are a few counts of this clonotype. CDR3 bases: TGCGCCAGCAGCTTATCAACGGGTAATGAAAAACTGTTTTTT. Its protein product is CASSLSTGNEKLFF. This rearrangement joins TRBV5-1 to TRBJ1-4; no firm D call. The germline V and J ends were trimmed by 2 bases and 4 bases, with 9 bases remaining between them. There are 14 residues in the CDR3. Germline CDR1 is SGHRS and CDR2 is YFSETQ.

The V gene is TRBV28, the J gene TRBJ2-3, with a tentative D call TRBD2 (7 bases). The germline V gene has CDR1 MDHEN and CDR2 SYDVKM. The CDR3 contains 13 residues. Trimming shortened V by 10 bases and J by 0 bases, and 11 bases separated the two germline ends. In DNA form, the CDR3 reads TGTGCCATCAAGGGGGGGAGCACAGATACGCAGTATTTT. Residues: CAIKGGSTDTQYF.